Listed below are T cell receptor beta chains from one sample, sequenced in a study of cytotoxic CD8 clonotypes in ibrutinib-treated CLL. Profiled with immunoSEQ multiplex PCR; TCRdb holds only in-frame clones, not every one. In the table there are about 150,000 clones, about three quarters of which are singletons. The specimen was PBMCs, collected after 24 months of ibrutinib treatment. These receptors all stem from a human donor with chronic lymphocytic leukemia. The CDR3 runs from the conserved cysteine through the conserved F or W. A D gene is named only where the DNA matches it firmly.

V gene,D gene,J gene,CDR3 protein,CDR3 DNA
TRBV7-9,NA,TRBJ2-7,CASSRDGPTYEQYF,TGTGCCAGCAGCAGAGACGGTCCAACCTACGAGCAGTACTTC
TRBV9,TRBD1,TRBJ2-7,CASSSLGGGQGPYEQYF,TGTGCCAGCAGCTCTCTAGGTGGGGGACAGGGTCCCTACGAGCAGTACTTC
TRBV7-3,NA,TRBJ1-1,CASSQGMNTEAFF,TGTGCCAGCAGCCAAGGGATGAACACTGAAGCTTTCTTT
TRBV2,NA,TRBJ2-1,CASTPGLGRDNEQFF,TGTGCCAGCACCCCGGGGTTGGGTAGGGACAATGAGCAGTTCTTC
TRBV5-1,NA,TRBJ1-1,CASSLRSNTEAFF,TGCGCCAGCAGCTTGAGGAGTAACACTGAAGCTTTCTTT
TRBV7-8,NA,TRBJ1-1,CASSDTEAFF,TGTGCCAGCAGTGACACTGAAGCTTTCTTT
TRBV7-3,NA,TRBJ2-3,CASSLGPDTQYF,TGTGCCAGCAGCTTAGGGCCAGATACGCAGTATTTT
TRBV6-6,TRBD2,TRBJ2-5,CASSYAPVRRGETQYF,TGTGCCAGCAGTTACGCCCCAGTGCGGCGGGGGGAGACCCAGTACTTC
TRBV9,NA,TRBJ1-3,CASSVGGGNTIYF,TGTGCCAGCAGCGTTGGGGGTGGAAACACCATATATTTT
TRBV11-2,NA,TRBJ1-2,CASSFGGANSGYTF,TGTGCCAGCAGCTTTGGGGGGGCGAATAGTGGCTACACCTTC